What follows are 20 T cell receptor beta chains derived from one specimen sequenced in a study of T cell responses to AZD1222 COVID-19 vaccine. The method was immunoSEQ multiplex PCR; TCRdb's version includes in-frame clones alone and lacks a portion of them. This sample has approximately 100,000 clones; 92% occur once, and the top ten carry approximately 5.6%. The sequences come from peripheral blood, collected on day 0 of AZD1222 vaccination. All receptors come from an adult in good health.

This clone has just one count. V and J are TRBV29-1 and TRBJ2-1; TRBD2 aligns across 8 bases. With V trimmed by 3 bases and J by 6 bases, 4 bases remained unmatched. The germline gives CDR1 SQVTM, CDR2 ANQGSEA. CDR3 length: 13 residues. DNA for the CDR3: TGCAGCGTTGACTTGGGACTAGGCAATGAGCAGTTCTTC. Amino acids: CSVDLGLGNEQFF.

The gene calls are TRBV4-2 and TRBJ2-4; 7 bases match TRBD1. The germline V gene has CDR1 LGHNA and CDR2 YNFKEQ. The CDR3 covers 16 residues. J lost 0 bases, V lost 1 base, and 3 bases had no gene match. The CDR3 nucleotides read TGTGCCAGCAGCCAAGGGGACAGTCTAGCCAAAAACATTCAGTACTTC. It translates to CASSQGDSLAKNIQYF.

V and J are TRBV30 and TRBJ2-5; D not certain. The CDR3 is 13 amino acids. Germline CDR1 is GTSNPN and CDR2 is SVGIG (reference sequence). V lost 0 bases and J lost 4, with 9 bases in between. CDR3 nucleotide sequence: TGTGCCTGGAGTGTTGGTTTCGGAGAGACCCAGTACTTC. This encodes CAWSVGFGETQYF.

CDR3 loop: CASSLNTGGTQETQYF. In nucleotides, the CDR3 is TGTGCCAGCAGCTTAAATACGGGAGGCACCCAAGAGACCCAGTACTTC. V and J are TRBV7-2 and TRBJ2-5; 7 bases are shared with TRBD2. The germline gives CDR1 SGHTA, CDR2 FQGNSA. The ends lost 2 bases at V and 1 base at J; junction bases unmatched: 7. The CDR3 has 16 residues.

The gene calls are TRBV6-5 and TRBJ2-2; 12 positions match TRBD2. This CDR3 spans 15 amino acids. Germline CDR1 reads MNHEY; CDR2 reads SVGAGI. V was pared by 6 bases and J by 6 bases, with 5 bases of the junction left unmatched. Here the CDR3 DNA reads TGTGCCAGCAGACCTGGACTAGCGGGGTCCGGGGAGCTGTTTTTT. Protein sequence: CASRPGLAGSGELFF.

The V gene is TRBV5-1, the J gene TRBJ1-2; TRBD1 might be the D (6 bases). This CDR3 has 16 amino acids. Trimming removed 0 bases at V and 7 bases at J, with 19 bases between. Germline values: CDR1 SGHRS, CDR2 YFSETQ. The CDR3 protein is CASSLGLGSEQGGYTF. As DNA, the CDR3 is TGCGCCAGCAGCTTGGGATTAGGTTCGGAACAGGGTGGCTACACCTTC.

The chain couples TRBV6-6 to TRBJ2-5, with D perhaps matching TRBD2 (5 bases). V shed 5 bases and J shed 5 bases, with 15 bases lying between them. Germline assignment: CDR1 MNHNY and CDR2 SVGAGI (reference sequence). This CDR3 has 14 amino acids. The CDR3 DNA sequence: TGTGCCAGCAGTCTCGGAGGTAGACGGGAGACCCAGTACTTC. It codes for CASSLGGRRETQYF.

Concerning this clone: One end of the junction is discordant with germline, which a read error may explain. V is TRBV11-2 and J is TRBJ2-7; the D is unclear. Germline lookup yields CDR1 SGHAT and CDR2 FQNNGV. This CDR3 is 14 amino acids long. As DNA, the CDR3 is TGTGCCAGCAGCTCCTTCAGTGGGTTGTACGGGCAGTACTTC. This sequence encodes CASSSFSGLYGQYF.

The chain is built from TRBV9 and TRBJ1-5; 7 nucleotides align to TRBD1. Germline V gives CDR1 SGDLS, CDR2 YYNGEE. V shed 3 bases, J shed 4 bases, and the junction held 7 bases outside the gene matches. The CDR3 runs to 15 residues. CDR3 in amino acids: CASSAGPGGNQPQHF. As DNA, the CDR3 is TGTGCCAGCAGCGCCGGCCCAGGGGGAAATCAGCCCCAGCATTTT.

The CDR3 is CASSFQGRTYGYTF. CDR3 bases: TGTGCCAGCAGCTTCCAGGGTAGGACCTATGGCTACACCTTC. The chain is built from TRBV7-2 and TRBJ1-2; D is possibly TRBD1 (5 bases). The CDR3 loop spans 14 amino acids. Germline values: CDR1 SGHTA, CDR2 FQGNSA. V was cut by 3 bases and J by 4 bases, with 12 bases left in between.

Of note for this clone: This sample includes further DNA sequences coding for the same CDR3. The chain has TRBV2 and TRBJ1-1; D ambiguous. Trimming pared 2 bases from V and 2 bases from J, leaving 3 bases between. This CDR3 comprises 12 residues. Per germline, CDR1 SNHLY and CDR2 FYNNEI. The CDR3 DNA reads TGTGCCAGCAGTGAACTAAACACTGAAGCTTTCTTT. It codes for CASSELNTEAFF.

CDR3 sequence reads: CASSPGLSTDTQYF. As DNA, the CDR3 is TGCGCCAGCAGTCCGGGACTCTCCACAGATACGCAGTATTTT. The chain couples TRBV10-1 to TRBJ2-3; D might be TRBD2 (6 bases). V lost 5 bases and J 2 bases, leaving 11 bases between the germline ends. Germline V lookup: CDR1 WNHNN, CDR2 SYGVQD (reference sequence). This CDR3 has 14 amino acids.

CDR3 loop: CASSLPGTIGPPLHF. In DNA, the CDR3 is TGTGCCAGCAGCCTCCCCGGGACTATCGGTCCACCCCTCCACTTT. The chain joins TRBV13 to TRBJ1-6; possibly TRBD1 for D (5 bases). The V end lost 5 bases, the J end lost 11 bases, and 19 bases lay between the germline ends. The germline gives CDR1 PRHDT, CDR2 FYEKMQ (reference sequence). The CDR3 loop spans 15 amino acids.

This chain uses TRBV19 with TRBJ1-6; possible D gene TRBD1, 5 bases. CDR1 LNHDA and CDR2 SQIVND come from the germline V gene (reference sequence). CDR3 length: 13 residues. V lost 6 bases to trimming and J lost 10 bases, with 13 bases between them. The CDR3 sequence is CASRRWGRSPLHF. In nucleotides, the CDR3 is TGTGCCAGTAGGCGGTGGGGGAGATCACCCCTCCACTTT. The full variable domain, rest sourced from reference TRBV19 and TRBJ1-6, is DGGITQSPKYLFRKEGQNVTLSCEQNLNHDAMYWYRQDPGQGLRLIYYSQIVNDFQKGDIAEGYSVSREKKESFPLTVTSAQKNPTAFYLCASRRWGRSPLHFGNGTRLTVT.

The V and J genes are TRBV30 and TRBJ1-5; D gene ambiguous. CDR1 GTSNPN and CDR2 SVGIG come from the germline V gene (reference sequence). The CDR3 has 9 amino acids. V was shortened by 7 bases and J by 4 bases, with 2 bases between the two germline ends. CDR3 sequence (DNA): TGTGCCTCGAATCAGCCCCAGCATTTT. It encodes CASNQPQHF.

The J gene is TRBJ1-4, the V gene TRBV3-1 (or the pseudogene TRBV3-2), with D hard to call. V lost 0 bases and J lost 5, with 1 base in between. The germline CDR1 and CDR2 sequences are LGHDT and YNNKEL (reference sequence). This CDR3 is built from 12 residues. The CDR3 bases are TGTGCCAGCAGCCAAGAGAATGAAAAACTGTTTTTT. Translated: CASSQENEKLFF.

The J gene is TRBJ1-1, the V gene TRBV5-1; D possibly corresponds to TRBD1 (5 bases). The CDR3 sequence is 14 residues long. Between the trimmed V and J ends, which lost 4 bases and 6 bases, there was a span of 16 bases. CDR1 is SGHRS and CDR2 is YFSETQ in the germline V gene. Written as DNA, the CDR3 is TGCGCCAGCAGCCCATGGGAGGGGAGCCCTGAAGCTTTCTTT. The encoded protein is CASSPWEGSPEAFF.

The chain carries TRBV11-3 and TRBJ2-2; possible D gene TRBD1, 5 bases. Trimming shortened V by 5 bases and J by 7 bases, and 14 bases separated the two germline ends. CDR3 size: 14 residues. CDR1 is SGHNT, CDR2 YENEEA, per germline. CDR3 coding DNA: TGTGCCAGCAGCATAACAGGCTTTGACGGGGAGCTGTTTTTT. Amino acid sequence: CASSITGFDGELFF.

The chain employs TRBV7-8 and TRBJ1-6; D remains ambiguous. The CDR3 runs 12 residues. CDR1 and CDR2 (germline): SGHVS, FQNEAQ. Trimming cost V 5 bases and J 7 bases, with 6 bases left between them. CDR3 region: CASSPINSPLHF. CDR3 bases: TGTGCCAGCAGCCCAATCAATTCACCCCTCCACTTT.

The chain has TRBV7-9 and TRBJ2-3, with D perhaps matching TRBD1 or TRBD2 (5 bases each). CDR3 length equals 13 residues. V was pared by 4 bases and J by 4 bases, with 9 bases between. CDR1 SEHNR and CDR2 FQNEAQ come from the germline V gene (reference sequence). CDR3 in DNA: TGTGCCAGCAGCTCCGGGACCCCAGATACGCAGTATTTT. Encoded protein: CASSSGTPDTQYF.